The TCR beta chain under discussion was sequenced for a study of T cell repertoires in cytomegalovirus infection. Study at large: Public TCR beta signatures were indicative of both CMV infection and a matching HLA type.

MiXCR was run by TCRdb on the reads, yielding one entry per CDR3 protein. Of over 250,000 distinct CDR3 sequences listed, 20% to 30% are singletons. Study-wide findings and caveats: Within the response measured ex vivo, HLA-C-restricted CMV-specific TCR beta clonotypes were dominant.

For this clonotype: Antigen specificity is unknown.

This clonotype was sampled from a human donor in good health (CMV status not recorded). Some clones in this sample may be carry-over from other donors' samples. The sample consisted of PBMCs.

The CDR3 nucleotides read TGTGCCACCAGCAGAGGAGGACAGGGAGAGACTGAAGCTTTCTTT. Protein: CATSRGGQGETEAFF. The chain links TRBV15 to TRBJ1-1, with 8 bases fitting TRBD1. Trimming removed 1 base from V and 5 bases from J; junction bases left unmatched: 6. CDR3 size: 15 residues. CDR1 and CDR2 (germline): LNHNV, YYDKDF (reference sequence).